This is a list of T cell receptor beta chains from one sample in a study of T cell responses to AZD1222 COVID-19 vaccine. TCRdb's copy holds only in-frame clones and misses some; the assay was immunoSEQ multiplex PCR. The table has some 180,000 clones, roughly 91% seen once. Sequenced here: peripheral blood, sampled 28 days after the second AZD1222 dose. All receptors come from an adult who received the AZD1222 COVID-19 vaccine. Each CDR3 is given with its conserved first and last residue. Each record gives: CDR3 length, D gene, clone size, J gene, V gene, CDR3 protein, CDR3 DNA. D genes are given only for firm matches. Some rows have no size entry. The others give once, few or many, or a class for an expanded clone.

CDR3 length: 16
D gene: -
clone size: -
J gene: TRBJ1-1
V gene: TRBV6-2/TRBV6-3
CDR3 protein: CASSYSTGGADTEAFF
CDR3 DNA: TGTGCCAGCAGTTACTCTACAGGTGGGGCGGACACTGAAGCTTTCTTT

CDR3 length: 12
D gene: -
clone size: -
J gene: TRBJ1-3
V gene: TRBV12-3/TRBV12-4
CDR3 protein: CATRGEANTIYF
CDR3 DNA: TGTGCCACTCGGGGTGAGGCAAACACCATATATTTT

CDR3 length: 18
D gene: -
clone size: few
J gene: TRBJ1-6
V gene: TRBV5-1
CDR3 protein: CASSLVSGGANIISPLHF
CDR3 DNA: TGCGCCAGCAGCTTGGTCTCGGGGGGCGCGAATATTATTTCACCCCTCCACTTT

CDR3 length: 14
D gene: TRBD1
clone size: -
J gene: TRBJ2-7
V gene: TRBV6-2/TRBV6-3
CDR3 protein: CASSYGQGALEQYF
CDR3 DNA: TGTGCCAGCAGTTACGGACAGGGGGCATTGGAGCAGTACTTC

CDR3 length: 15
D gene: TRBD1
clone size: -
J gene: TRBJ2-3
V gene: TRBV2
CDR3 protein: CASKQTGDSTDTQYF
CDR3 DNA: TGTGCCAGCAAACAGACAGGGGATAGCACAGATACGCAGTATTTT

CDR3 length: 17
D gene: TRBD2
clone size: -
J gene: TRBJ2-2
V gene: TRBV4-1
CDR3 protein: CASSQTTSGASTGELFF
CDR3 DNA: TGCGCCAGCAGCCAGACCACTAGCGGGGCCAGCACCGGGGAGCTGTTTTTT

CDR3 length: 11
D gene: -
clone size: -
J gene: TRBJ1-1
V gene: TRBV7-2
CDR3 protein: CASSRNTEAFF
CDR3 DNA: TGTGCCAGCAGCCGGAACACTGAAGCTTTCTTT

CDR3 length: 14
D gene: -
clone size: -
J gene: TRBJ1-2
V gene: TRBV4-3
CDR3 protein: CASSQSPGPYGYTF
CDR3 DNA: TGCGCCAGCAGCCAGAGCCCCGGCCCCTATGGCTACACCTTC

CDR3 length: 13
D gene: -
clone size: -
J gene: TRBJ1-2
V gene: TRBV6-6
CDR3 protein: CASRLQVVYGYTF
CDR3 DNA: TGTGCCAGCAGGTTACAGGTGGTCTATGGCTACACCTTC

CDR3 length: 12
D gene: TRBD2
clone size: -
J gene: TRBJ2-1
V gene: TRBV3-1/TRBV3-2
CDR3 protein: CASSHPGRDPFF
CDR3 DNA: TGTGCCAGCAGCCACCCGGGGAGGGATCCGTTCTTC

CDR3 length: 15
D gene: -
clone size: -
J gene: TRBJ1-5
V gene: TRBV7-6
CDR3 protein: CASSLSSNSNQPQHF
CDR3 DNA: TGTGCCAGCAGCTTAAGCAGTAATAGCAATCAGCCCCAGCATTTT

CDR3 length: 15
D gene: -
clone size: -
J gene: TRBJ1-6
V gene: TRBV7-8
CDR3 protein: CASSWGPLYNSPLHF
CDR3 DNA: TGTGCCAGCAGCTGGGGACCCTTATATAATTCACCCCTCCACTTT

CDR3 length: 14
D gene: TRBD1
clone size: -
J gene: TRBJ1-4
V gene: TRBV6-5
CDR3 protein: CASSKTGSNEKLFF
CDR3 DNA: TGTGCCAGCAGTAAGACAGGGAGTAATGAAAAACTGTTTTTT

CDR3 length: 18
D gene: TRBD1
clone size: -
J gene: TRBJ1-1
V gene: TRBV11-2
CDR3 protein: CASSLVAGTGIGNTEAFF
CDR3 DNA: TGTGCCAGCAGCTTAGTAGCGGGGACAGGGATCGGGAACACTGAAGCTTTCTTT

CDR3 length: 13
D gene: -
clone size: once
J gene: TRBJ2-5
V gene: TRBV19
CDR3 protein: CASSPDFQETQYF
CDR3 DNA: TGTGCCAGTTCTCCGGACTTCCAAGAGACCCAGTACTTC

CDR3 length: 15
D gene: -
clone size: -
J gene: TRBJ1-2
V gene: TRBV5-4
CDR3 protein: CASSLEVGINYGYTF
CDR3 DNA: TGTGCCAGCAGCTTGGAGGTGGGGATTAACTATGGCTACACCTTC

CDR3 length: 16
D gene: -
clone size: -
J gene: TRBJ2-6
V gene: TRBV7-9
CDR3 protein: CASSFSGISGANVLTF
CDR3 DNA: TGTGCCAGCAGCTTTTCAGGGATCTCTGGGGCCAACGTCCTGACTTTC

CDR3 length: 13
D gene: TRBD1
clone size: -
J gene: TRBJ1-2
V gene: TRBV28
CDR3 protein: CASSQDRVYGYTF
CDR3 DNA: TGTGCCAGCAGCCAGGACAGGGTCTATGGCTACACCTTC

CDR3 length: 13
D gene: -
clone size: once
J gene: TRBJ1-2
V gene: TRBV7-9
CDR3 protein: CASSPSDREGYTF
CDR3 DNA: TGTGCCAGCAGCCCCTCGGACAGAGAAGGCTACACCTTC

CDR3 length: 15
D gene: -
clone size: -
J gene: TRBJ2-2
V gene: TRBV18
CDR3 protein: CASSLWTELTGELFF
CDR3 DNA: TGTGCCAGCTCACTGTGGACAGAACTAACCGGGGAGCTGTTTTTT

CDR3 length: 13
D gene: -
clone size: -
J gene: TRBJ2-5
V gene: TRBV7-3
CDR3 protein: CASSLARSETQYF
CDR3 DNA: TGTGCCAGCAGCTTAGCGAGATCAGAGACCCAGTACTTC

CDR3 length: 17
D gene: -
clone size: -
J gene: TRBJ1-1
V gene: TRBV30
CDR3 protein: CAWSAIQGLPMNTEAFF
CDR3 DNA: TGTGCCTGGAGCGCTATCCAGGGGTTACCAATGAACACTGAAGCTTTCTTT

CDR3 length: 15
D gene: -
clone size: -
J gene: TRBJ1-3
V gene: TRBV15
CDR3 protein: CATSRDAGVGNTIYF
CDR3 DNA: TGTGCCACCAGCAGAGATGCCGGGGTAGGAAACACCATATATTTT

CDR3 length: 15
D gene: TRBD1
clone size: -
J gene: TRBJ1-1
V gene: TRBV5-1
CDR3 protein: CASSEGPGTDTEAFF
CDR3 DNA: TGCGCCAGCAGTGAGGGACCCGGGACAGATACTGAAGCTTTCTTT

CDR3 length: 13
D gene: -
clone size: -
J gene: TRBJ2-7
V gene: TRBV6-5
CDR3 protein: CASRSKYRYEQYF
CDR3 DNA: TGTGCCAGCAGATCCAAGTACCGCTACGAGCAGTACTTC

CDR3 length: 14
D gene: -
clone size: -
J gene: TRBJ1-5
V gene: TRBV11-3
CDR3 protein: CASSVGAGRLPQHF
CDR3 DNA: TGTGCCAGCAGCGTGGGGGCAGGTCGTTTGCCCCAGCATTTT

CDR3 length: 14
D gene: TRBD1
clone size: -
J gene: TRBJ1-2
V gene: TRBV19
CDR3 protein: CASSRGQVLVGYTF
CDR3 DNA: TGTGCCAGTAGTAGGGGACAGGTGCTCGTCGGCTACACCTTC

CDR3 length: 13
D gene: -
clone size: -
J gene: TRBJ1-3
V gene: TRBV12-3/TRBV12-4
CDR3 protein: CASSSSSGNTIYF
CDR3 DNA: TGTGCCAGCAGTTCCAGCTCTGGAAACACCATATATTTT

CDR3 length: 13
D gene: -
clone size: -
J gene: TRBJ2-7
V gene: TRBV23-1
CDR3 protein: CASNQSTLYEQYF
CDR3 DNA: TGCGCCAGCAATCAAAGCACCCTCTACGAGCAGTACTTC

CDR3 length: 14
D gene: TRBD1
clone size: -
J gene: TRBJ1-6
V gene: TRBV9
CDR3 protein: CASSIQGAGAPLHF
CDR3 DNA: TGTGCCAGCAGCATCCAGGGGGCCGGGGCACCCCTCCACTTT

CDR3 length: 15
D gene: TRBD2
clone size: -
J gene: TRBJ2-1
V gene: TRBV30
CDR3 protein: CAWTQRGGINNEQFF
CDR3 DNA: TGTGCCTGGACTCAGCGGGGGGGCATCAACAATGAGCAGTTCTTC

CDR3 length: 13
D gene: -
clone size: -
J gene: TRBJ1-5
V gene: TRBV6-5
CDR3 protein: CASSYEVNQPQHF
CDR3 DNA: TGTGCCAGCAGTTATGAGGTTAATCAGCCCCAGCATTTT

CDR3 length: 14
D gene: TRBD1
clone size: -
J gene: TRBJ2-7
V gene: TRBV28
CDR3 protein: CASTRTGKPYEQYF
CDR3 DNA: TGTGCCAGCACCAGGACAGGGAAGCCTTACGAGCAGTACTTC

CDR3 length: 16
D gene: -
clone size: once
J gene: TRBJ2-2
V gene: TRBV18
CDR3 protein: CASSPLELGAAGELFF
CDR3 DNA: TGTGCCAGCTCACCTTTGGAGCTTGGAGCTGCCGGGGAGCTGTTTTTT

CDR3 length: 12
D gene: -
clone size: -
J gene: TRBJ1-1
V gene: TRBV2
CDR3 protein: CAMQTANAEAFF
CDR3 DNA: TGTGCCATGCAGACGGCAAACGCTGAAGCTTTCTTT

CDR3 length: 17
D gene: TRBD2
clone size: -
J gene: TRBJ2-1
V gene: TRBV4-1
CDR3 protein: CASSQELAGVTYNEQFF
CDR3 DNA: TGCGCCAGCAGCCAAGAACTAGCGGGAGTAACTTACAATGAGCAGTTCTTC

CDR3 length: 14
D gene: TRBD1
clone size: -
J gene: TRBJ1-4
V gene: TRBV15
CDR3 protein: CATSRDRGNEKLFF
CDR3 DNA: TGTGCCACCAGCAGAGACAGGGGGAATGAAAAACTGTTTTTT